The sequence of this T cell receptor beta chain was determined in a study of blood T cell repertoires in COVID-19. Germline CDR1 reads ENHRY; CDR2 reads SYGVKD. Trimming stripped 4 bases from V and 9 bases from J, with 18 bases between. The CDR3 runs 14 residues. This clone was recorded only once. Sequenced by immunoSEQ multiplex PCR; TCRdb stores in-frame clones only, minus some. The profile covers 65,000 to 100,000 clones, with 89% appearing a single time and 7.5% to 9.5% taken by the ten largest. The sequence derives from a man in his fifties with acute or convalescent COVID-19. This chain links TRBV10-3 with TRBJ1-2; tentative D call: TRBD1 (6 bases). Sequencing was done on a sample of peripheral blood. CDR3 sequence reads: CAISAGGRRESYTF. In nucleotides, the CDR3 is TGTGCCATCAGTGCGGGGGGGCGAAGAGAAAGCTACACCTTC.